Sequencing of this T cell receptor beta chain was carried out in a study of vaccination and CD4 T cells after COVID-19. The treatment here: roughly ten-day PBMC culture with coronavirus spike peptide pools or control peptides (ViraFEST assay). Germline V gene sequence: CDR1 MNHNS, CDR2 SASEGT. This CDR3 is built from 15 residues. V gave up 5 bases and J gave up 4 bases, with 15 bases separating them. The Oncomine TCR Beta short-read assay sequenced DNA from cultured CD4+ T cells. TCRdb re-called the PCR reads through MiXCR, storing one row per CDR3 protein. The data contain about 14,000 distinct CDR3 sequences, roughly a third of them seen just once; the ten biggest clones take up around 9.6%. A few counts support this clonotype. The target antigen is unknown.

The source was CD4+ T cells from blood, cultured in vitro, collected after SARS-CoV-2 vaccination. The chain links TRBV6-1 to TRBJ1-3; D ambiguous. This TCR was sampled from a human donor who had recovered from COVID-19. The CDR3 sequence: CASSPRLREGNTIYF. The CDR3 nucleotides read TGTGCCAGCAGTCCCCGACTTCGAGAGGGAAACACCATATATTTT.